Listed below are T cell receptor beta chains from one sample, sequenced in a study of shared clonotypes between healthy human individuals. TCRdb keeps only in-frame clones here, not all; method: immunoSEQ multiplex PCR. Among just over 2,000,000 clones, roughly 95% were seen once, and the ten largest hold about 1.1%. The material sequenced was naive CD8+ T cells sorted from blood. These receptors were obtained from a man between 18 and 35 years old in good health. CDR3s include the opening cysteine and the closing phenylalanine or tryptophan. D genes are given only for firm matches. Rows may omit the clone size; those that give it use once, few, many or a size class.

d_call j_call v_call clone_size cdr3_aa cdr3_nt
TRBD1 TRBJ2-7 TRBV5-4 . CASSSRDRGYEQYF TGTGCCAGCAGCTCCCGGGACAGGGGGTACGAGCAGTACTTC
TRBD1 TRBJ2-7 TRBV2 . CASSVYLGQSRRELDEQYF TGTGCCAGCAGTGTCTACCTGGGACAGTCGAGACGAGAGTTGGACGAGCAGTACTTC
TRBD2 TRBJ2-1 TRBV27 . CASSLSGGPTSYNEQFF TGTGCCAGCAGTCTTAGCGGGGGACCTACCTCCTACAATGAGCAGTTCTTC
. TRBJ2-1 TRBV6-5 . CASSTGTPNEQFF TGTGCCAGCAGTACCGGAACGCCAAATGAGCAGTTCTTC
. TRBJ1-1 TRBV2 . CASSEAGILLEAFF TGTGCCAGCAGTGAAGCGGGTATCCTCCTGGAAGCTTTCTTT
. TRBJ1-5 TRBV2 . CASKGGGLGQPQHF TGTGCCAGCAAGGGAGGGGGTCTGGGTCAGCCCCAGCATTTT
TRBD1 TRBJ1-4 TRBV6-5 . CASSKGGGMGEKLFF TGTGCCAGCAGCAAAGGAGGGGGCATGGGGGAAAAACTGTTTTTT
TRBD2 TRBJ2-7 TRBV9 . CASSVGTSGRRNDEQYF TGTGCCAGCAGCGTAGGGACTAGCGGGAGGAGAAATGACGAGCAGTACTTC
. TRBJ2-7 TRBV4-1 . CASSQYNEQYF TGCGCCAGCAGCCAATATAACGAGCAGTACTTC
. TRBJ2-7 TRBV27 . CASSFGGPSYEQYF TGTGCCAGCAGTTTCGGAGGGCCCTCCTACGAGCAGTACTTC
TRBD2 TRBJ2-7 TRBV7-9 . CASSATSGSTEQYF TGTGCCAGCAGCGCGACTAGCGGGAGTACCGAGCAGTACTTC
. TRBJ2-2 TRBV13 . CASSLEVTGELFF TGTGCCAGCAGCTTAGAGGTGACCGGGGAGCTGTTTTTT
. TRBJ1-6 TRBV14 once CASSQEGQGNSPLHF TGTGCCAGCAGCCAAGAAGGGCAGGGGAATTCACCCCTCCACTTT
. TRBJ1-1 TRBV11-3 . CASSLGPGTEAFF TGTGCCAGCAGCTTGGGCCCTGGCACTGAAGCTTTCTTT
. TRBJ2-7 TRBV6-5 . CASSYRGGGLSYEQYF TGTGCCAGCAGTTACCGCGGCGGGGGCCTATCCTACGAGCAGTACTTC
. TRBJ2-7 TRBV9 . CASSGDGYEQYF TGTGCCAGCAGCGGGGATGGGTACGAGCAGTACTTC
. TRBJ2-5 TRBV7-7 . CASSWGERETQYF TGTGCTAGCAGCTGGGGAGAGAGGGAGACCCAGTACTTC
. TRBJ2-6 TRBV27 once CASSSIQGTGANVLTF TGTGCCAGCAGTTCCATACAGGGAACCGGGGCCAACGTCCTGACTTTC
. TRBJ1-5 TRBV30 . CAWEGKGNQPQHF TGTGCCTGGGAGGGCAAGGGAAATCAGCCCCAGCATTTT
. TRBJ2-7 TRBV11-2 . CASNWGGPGEQYF TGTGCCAGCAACTGGGGGGGCCCGGGCGAGCAGTACTTC
. TRBJ1-3 TRBV10-3 . CAISESSGTSGNTIYF TGTGCCATCAGTGAGTCGTCAGGCACCTCTGGAAACACCATATATTTT
. TRBJ2-2 TRBV6-5 . CASIGTGELFF TGTGCCAGCATCGGCACCGGGGAGCTGTTTTTT
. TRBJ1-4 TRBV9 . CASSPREGGGEKLFF TGTGCCAGCAGCCCCCGCGAGGGAGGTGGGGAAAAACTGTTTTTT
. TRBJ2-2 TRBV14 . CASSQTGELFF TGTGCCAGCAGCCAGACCGGGGAGCTGTTTTTT
. TRBJ1-6 TRBV28 once CASSFPGKGNNSPLHF TGTGCCAGCAGTTTCCCCGGAAAGGGAAATAATTCACCCCTCCACTTT
. TRBJ1-4 TRBV7-6 . CASSLDNWREELFF TGTGCCAGCAGCTTAGATAACTGGAGGGAAGAACTGTTTTTT
. TRBJ2-7 TRBV5-1 . CAGSPRTEYEQYF TGCGCCGGCAGCCCGCGGACGGAATACGAGCAGTACTTC
. TRBJ2-7 TRBV6-5 . CASSYHSRADEQYF TGTGCCAGCAGTTACCATAGCAGGGCGGACGAGCAGTACTTC
TRBD1 TRBJ2-5 TRBV30 . CASYYPGGQETQYF TGTGCCTCTTATTACCCAGGGGGCCAAGAGACCCAGTACTTC
TRBD2 TRBJ2-3 TRBV5-6 . CASSSGLAGASDTQYF TGTGCCAGCAGCTCGGGGCTTGCGGGAGCTTCAGATACGCAGTATTTT
. TRBJ1-6 TRBV7-6 . CASSSLAAGSSYNSPLHF TGTGCCAGCAGCTCCCTAGCCGCGGGGAGCTCCTATAATTCACCCCTCCACTTT
TRBD2 TRBJ2-1 TRBV5-1 . CASSWTSGSTNNEQFF TGCGCCAGCAGCTGGACTAGCGGGAGTACCAACAATGAGCAGTTCTTC
. TRBJ2-7 TRBV5-4 . CASSSDREQYF TGTGCCAGCAGCTCTGACAGGGAGCAGTACTTC
. TRBJ1-2 TRBV7-9 . CASSLSLSGYTF TGTGCCAGCAGCTTAAGCCTTTCGGGCTACACCTTC
. TRBJ2-1 TRBV30 . CAWSVMEGIYNEQFF TGTGCCTGGAGTGTGATGGAGGGAATCTACAATGAGCAGTTCTTC
. TRBJ2-2 TRBV19 . CASSIRGAGELFF TGTGCCAGTAGTATACGCGGGGCCGGGGAGCTGTTTTTT
. TRBJ2-7 TRBV10-1 . CASRGPEQYF TGCGCCAGCAGAGGGCCCGAGCAGTACTTC
. TRBJ2-1 TRBV9 . CASSEGTGSYNEQFF TGTGCCAGCAGCGAGGGGACTGGCTCCTACAATGAGCAGTTCTTC
TRBD1 TRBJ2-1 TRBV5-6 . CASSLARGLNEQFF TGTGCCAGCAGCTTGGCCAGGGGGCTCAATGAGCAGTTCTTC
. TRBJ1-2 TRBV14 once CASSPPGGGVNYGYTF TGTGCCAGCAGCCCCCCGGGGGGGGGCGTTAACTATGGCTACACCTTC
. TRBJ1-1 TRBV27 . CASSLAENTEAFF TGTGCCAGCAGTTTGGCCGAGAACACTGAAGCTTTCTTT
. TRBJ2-1 TRBV5-1 . CASSLDPTYNEQFF TGCGCCAGCAGCTTGGATCCCACCTACAATGAGCAGTTCTTC
. TRBJ2-5 TRBV5-6 . CASTLGEQETQYF TGTGCCAGCACGTTGGGGGAACAAGAGACCCAGTACTTC